This T cell receptor (beta chain) was captured by sequencing in a study of cytomegalovirus exposure and HLA in healthy donors. The study, taken as a whole, reports: Most CMV-associated TCR beta chains appeared HLA-restricted in a later analysis.

Use of 60 Vbeta and 13 Jbeta primers characterized the PCR. The table came from immunoSEQ multiplex PCR; TCRdb's copy has only in-frame clones and leaves some out. This sample has just over 200,000 clones, with under 85% found just once. Unmatched junction bases numbered 3, after V lost 6 bases and J lost 2 bases. The germline gives CDR1 WSHSY, CDR2 SAAADI. The CDR3 contains 14 residues. Notes on this clone: Its antigen is undetermined.

The receptor was derived from a middle-aged man in good health and CMV-seronegative. Input material: PBMCs. This rearrangement joins TRBV10-2 to TRBJ2-1; 8 positions agree with TRBD2. CDR3 protein: CASRVAGPYNEQFF. In DNA form, the CDR3 reads TGCGCCAGCAGGGTAGCGGGACCCTACAATGAGCAGTTCTTC.